This T cell receptor beta chain came from a study of T cell responses to AZD1222 COVID-19 vaccine. Study-wide background: The analysis combined second doses at about 4 or about 12 weeks.

Details on this clone: The target antigen is unknown.

Study-level findings and limits: Donors were mostly white British, more females; clonal diversity possibly underestimated. Two AZD1222 administrations were followed by greater Spike-specific TCR breadth and depth.

CDR3 length: 13 residues. Germline CDR1 MNHEY, CDR2 SMNVEV (reference sequence). Trimming cost V 1 base and J 11 bases; bases outside gene matches: 7. Using immunoSEQ multiplex PCR, the repertoire was profiled, and TCRdb retains in-frame clones only, with some absent. This table holds approximately 150,000 clones, more than 85% found once. The chain links TRBV27 to TRBJ1-1; 7 bases map to TRBD1. The sequence derives from an adult in good health. Sample: peripheral blood, taken on day 0 of AZD1222 vaccination. The CDR3 nucleotides are TGTGCCAGCAGTTTATGGCGGAGGGGGCGGGCTTTCTTT. Amino acids: CASSLWRRGRAFF.